This T cell receptor (beta chain) was recorded in a study of blood T cell repertoires in COVID-19. Study at large: Collection of acute and convalescent COVID-19 samples took place in the United States, Italy and Spain. PBMCs, B-cell-depleted T cells, or T cells provided the cDNA or gDNA that made up the material.

The germline CDR1 and CDR2 sequences are SNHLY and FYNNEI. The V gene lost 11 bases and the J gene lost 5 bases, with 13 bases spanning the gap. The CDR3 runs to 11 residues. Original processing methods: Counts of nucleated cells, estimated from reference gene primer amplification, were obtained. Clones were sequenced by immunoSEQ multiplex PCR, and TCRdb holds only the in-frame ones, with some missing. D and trimming were read from the DNA, whereas the V and J calls and clone size are those reported in that table. The sample records some 68,000 clones, 86% being singletons. This clone was counted only a few times.

The sequenced sample was peripheral blood. The receptor was isolated from a man aged 45 to 65 with active COVID-19. This rearrangement joins TRBV2 to TRBJ2-7; a possible D gene is TRBD2 (5 bases). The CDR3 DNA reads as TGTGCCTCTACTAGTAACCACGAGCAGTACTTC. This sequence encodes CASTSNHEQYF.